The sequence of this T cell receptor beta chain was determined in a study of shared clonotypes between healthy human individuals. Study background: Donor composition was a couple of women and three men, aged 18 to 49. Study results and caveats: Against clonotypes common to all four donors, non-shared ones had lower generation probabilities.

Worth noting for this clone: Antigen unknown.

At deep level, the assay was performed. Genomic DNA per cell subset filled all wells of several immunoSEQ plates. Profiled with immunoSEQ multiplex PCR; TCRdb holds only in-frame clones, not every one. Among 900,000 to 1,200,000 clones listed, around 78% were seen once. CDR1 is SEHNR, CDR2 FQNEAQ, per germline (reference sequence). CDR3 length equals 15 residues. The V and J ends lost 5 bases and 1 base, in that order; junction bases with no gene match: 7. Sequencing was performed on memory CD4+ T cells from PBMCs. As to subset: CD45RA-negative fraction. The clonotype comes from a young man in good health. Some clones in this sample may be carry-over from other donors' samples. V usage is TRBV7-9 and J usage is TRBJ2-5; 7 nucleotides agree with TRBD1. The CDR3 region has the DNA TGTGCCAGCAGCCGACAGGGACAGCCCCAAGAGACCCAGTACTTC. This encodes CASSRQGQPQETQYF.